This record looks at one T cell receptor beta chain sequence and its context. What it binds is not known. The CDR3 runs to 17 residues. Germline trimming cut 0 bases from V and 1 base from J; bases unmatched to any gene: 9. CDR1 and CDR2 (germline): DFQATT, SNEGSKA (reference sequence). The data were taken from a study of T-cell reconstitution after alpha-beta-depleted transplantation in children. Broader study findings: Reportedly, roughly two months post-transplant, alpha-beta T cells arose from several hundred expanded graft clones. It was newly produced T cells that mostly accounted for T-cell counts and diversity one year after transplant. Elevated TCRbeta diversity at day 60 was traced, in some patients, to surviving recipient T cells and thymic progenitors.

Unique molecular identifiers were built into the TCRbeta library. TCRdb reanalysed the PCR reads using MiXCR and keeps one entry per CDR3 protein. Of 580,000 or so distinct CDR3 sequences listed, roughly 23% are singletons. The clonotype was recovered from a boy in the first two years of life who had a stem cell transplant for acute myeloid leukemia, so the T cells may come from the graft donor. The V and J genes are TRBV20-1 and TRBJ2-3; 8 nucleotides match TRBD2. The sequenced sample was PBMCs, mostly from graft donor cells, obtained 360 days after TCRalphabeta/CD19-depleted stem cell transplant. For the CDR3, the DNA is TGCAGTGCTAGAGATTTAAGGATGCGGGGGGGCACAGATACGCAGTATTTT. Protein product: CSARDLRMRGGTDTQYF.